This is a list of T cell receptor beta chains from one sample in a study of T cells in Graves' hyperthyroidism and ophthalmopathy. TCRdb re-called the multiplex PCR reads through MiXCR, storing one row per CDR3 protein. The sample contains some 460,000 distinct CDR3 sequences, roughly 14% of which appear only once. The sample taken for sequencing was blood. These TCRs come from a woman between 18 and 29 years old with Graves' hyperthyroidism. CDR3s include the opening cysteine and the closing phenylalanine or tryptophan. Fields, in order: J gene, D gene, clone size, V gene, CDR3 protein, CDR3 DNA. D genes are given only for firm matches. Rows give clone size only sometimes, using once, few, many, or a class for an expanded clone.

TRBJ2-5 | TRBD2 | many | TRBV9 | CASSVSPRGYQETQYF | TGTGCCAGCAGCGTATCGCCGCGGGGGTACCAAGAGACCCAGTACTTC
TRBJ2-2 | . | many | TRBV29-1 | CSVVVPNTGELFF | TGCAGCGTTGTCGTGCCAAACACCGGGGAGCTGTTTTTT
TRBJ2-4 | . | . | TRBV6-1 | CASRSRVAKNIQYF | TGTGCCAGCAGGTCCAGGGTGGCCAAAAACATTCAGTACTTC
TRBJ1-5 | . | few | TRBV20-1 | CSASRAADSNQPQHF | TGCAGTGCTAGCCGGGCGGCGGATAGCAATCAGCCCCAGCATTTT
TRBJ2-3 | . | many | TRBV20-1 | CSARDVARLTDTQYF | TGCAGTGCTAGAGATGTAGCCAGGCTCACAGATACGCAGTATTTT
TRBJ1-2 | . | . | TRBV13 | CATRLTGWGDRYTF | TGTGCCACCCGACTGACCGGCTGGGGTGATCGCTACACCTTC
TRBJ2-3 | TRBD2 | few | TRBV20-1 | CSANPVAGGTDTQYF | TGCAGTGCTAACCCCGTAGCGGGGGGCACAGATACGCAGTATTTT
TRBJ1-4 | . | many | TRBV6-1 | CASSRTGKATNEKLFF | TGTGCCAGCAGTCGAACAGGAAAAGCAACTAATGAAAAACTGTTTTTT
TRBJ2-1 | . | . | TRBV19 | CASSMVGRANEQFF | TGTGCCAGTAGTATGGTGGGCAGGGCGAATGAGCAGTTCTTC
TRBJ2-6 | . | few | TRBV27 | CASDPSGANVLTF | TGTGCCAGCGACCCCTCTGGGGCCAACGTCCTGACTTTC
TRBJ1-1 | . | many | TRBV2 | CATSLAGARNTEAFF | TGTGCCACCAGCCTGGCAGGGGCGAGGAACACTGAAGCTTTCTTT
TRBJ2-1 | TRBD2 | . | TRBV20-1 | CSCVSGSSYNEQFF | TGCAGCTGCGTTAGCGGGAGCTCCTACAATGAGCAGTTCTTC
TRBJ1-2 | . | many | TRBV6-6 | CASSYTQAGYTF | TGTGCCAGCAGTTACACCCAGGCGGGCTACACCTTC
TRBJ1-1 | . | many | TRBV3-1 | CASSQVSLNTEAFF | TGTGCCAGCAGCCAAGTGTCTTTAAACACTGAAGCTTTCTTT
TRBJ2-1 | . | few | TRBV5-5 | CASGAFPNEQFF | TGTGCCAGCGGGGCTTTTCCCAATGAGCAGTTCTTC
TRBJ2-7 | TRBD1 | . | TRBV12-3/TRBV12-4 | CASSLRGLNEQYF | TGTGCCAGCAGTTTAAGGGGGCTTAACGAGCAGTACTTC
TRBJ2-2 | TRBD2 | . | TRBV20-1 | CSAREDLTPGRVANTGELFF | TGCAGTGCTAGAGAAGACTTAACCCCTGGGAGGGTAGCGAACACCGGGGAGCTGTTTTTT
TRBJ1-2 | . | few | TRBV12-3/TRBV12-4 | CASSFRRVGSGYTF | TGTGCCAGCAGTTTTCGGAGGGTAGGATCTGGCTACACCTTC
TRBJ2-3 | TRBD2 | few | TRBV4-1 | CASSQLAGGPGTQYF | TGCGCCAGCAGCCAACTAGCGGGGGGGCCGGGTACGCAGTATTTT
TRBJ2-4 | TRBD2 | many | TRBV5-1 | CASSARGRLAVGDIQYF | TGCGCCAGCAGCGCCCGGGGGAGGCTAGCGGTGGGAGACATTCAGTACTTC
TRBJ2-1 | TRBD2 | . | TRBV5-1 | CASSLTLAGVLERGEQFF | TGCGCCAGCAGCTTGACGTTAGCGGGAGTACTGGAGAGGGGTGAGCAGTTCTTC
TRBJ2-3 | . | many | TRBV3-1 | CASSQDVQSTDTQYF | TGTGCCAGCAGCCAAGATGTACAGAGCACAGATACGCAGTATTTT
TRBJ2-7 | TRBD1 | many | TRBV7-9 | CASSLAGQAYEQYF | TGTGCCAGCAGCTTAGCGGGACAGGCCTACGAGCAGTACTTC
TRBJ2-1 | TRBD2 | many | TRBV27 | CASSLRAGGLYNEQFF | TGTGCCAGCAGTTTAAGGGCGGGAGGGCTTTACAATGAGCAGTTCTTC
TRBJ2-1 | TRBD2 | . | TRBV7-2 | CASSIGAAGGLGEQFF | TGTGCCAGCAGCATAGGGGCAGCGGGGGGGCTGGGTGAGCAGTTCTTC
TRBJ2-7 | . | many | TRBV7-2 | CASSSTTGFSSYEQYF | TGTGCCAGCAGCTCAACCACAGGATTCAGCTCCTACGAGCAGTACTTC
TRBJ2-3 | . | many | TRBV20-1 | CSASVGPTSTDTQYF | TGCAGTGCTAGCGTGGGACCGACTAGCACAGATACGCAGTATTTT
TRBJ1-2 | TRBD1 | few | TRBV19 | CASRLTDRDAGYTF | TGTGCCAGTAGACTCACCGACAGGGACGCTGGCTACACCTTC
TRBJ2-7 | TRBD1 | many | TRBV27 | CASSLRGTYEQYF | TGTGCCAGCAGTCTCAGGGGGACCTACGAGCAGTACTTC
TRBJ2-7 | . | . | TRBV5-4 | CASSSDANAYEQYF | TGTGCCAGCAGCTCGGACGCAAATGCATACGAGCAGTACTTC
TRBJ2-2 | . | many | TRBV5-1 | CASNRVGNTGELFF | TGCGCCAGCAACCGTGTGGGGAACACCGGGGAGCTGTTTTTT